This entry is about one TCR beta chain. The clone's antigen remains unknown. Base qualities were left out, and no much larger clone turns up one base away. This record comes from a study of blood T cell repertoires in COVID-19 (TCRdb year 2020). In the study overall: The collaborator samples originated in the United States, Italy and Spain and spanned the acute and convalescent phases of COVID-19. The material from the prospective study consisted of cDNA or gDNA derived from T cells, B-cell-depleted T cells, or PBMCs. Subjects who had been exposed to COVID-19, were actively infected with it, or had recovered from it provided the deeply sampled blood TCRbeta repertoires that made up the dataset. A freely available public database, intended as a resource for researchers studying the immune response to SARS-CoV-2, is where the repertoires were released. Samples were obtained from the ongoing ImmuneRACE study (first 160 participants) and from about 1,300 subjects provided by 6 global collaborators. Sample metadata almost always included a de-identified subject ID, COVID-19 status, age in years and sex. Where available, HLA class I and class II types were obtained from metadata supplied by the sample provider rather than from assay-based typing. Overall results and qualifications from the work: The amount of clinical and demographic metadata varied by source and participant and was provided uncurated.

A second Seattle source provided samples from volunteer blood donors who had recovered from COVID-19. The collaborating institutions used their own protocols to collect whole blood in K2EDTA tubes. Collaborator samples were shipped for TCRbeta analysis as frozen whole blood, isolated PBMCs, or DNA extracted from either sample type. The immunoSEQ Assay, a bias-controlled multiplex PCR, was used to amplify TCRbeta CDR3 regions from genomic DNA. As for the original processing: Within the assay, amplification of reference gene primers was used to estimate how many nucleated cells each sample contained. Sequence reads were collapsed and filtered to measure the absolute abundance of every unique TCRbeta CDR3 rearrangement. For each sample, productive Simpson clonality was calculated as the square root of Simpson's diversity index across productive rearrangements. TCRdb holds this immuneACCESS table with in-frame rearrangements only. Some clones are missing; in checked studies, unresolved V genes explain under half, and the rest has no known cause. The V and J calls and the clone size are those of that table, but D and trimming were determined from the DNA. This sample lists about 220,000 clones; roughly 84% were detected once. 5.1% of the sample lies in the top ten.

The sample was peripheral blood. The TCR comes from a woman aged 55-69 years who had recovered from COVID-19.

The CDR3 protein: CASSYLSGANVLTF. The DNA is TGTGCCAGCAGTTATCTCTCTGGGGCCAACGTCCTGACTTTC. The chain is assembled from TRBV6-5 and TRBJ2-6; no confident D gene assignment can be made. Trimming takes 3 bases from V and 0 bases from J, and the germline ends sit 3 bases apart. Looking up the germline V gene yields CDR1 MNHEY and CDR2 SVGAGI. Including the terminal cysteine and phenylalanine, the CDR3 comprises 14 residues. Left in the record is the CDR3 DNA by itself, 42 bases read in frame from the first base.